A selection of T cell receptor beta chains follows, all from one sample in a study of T cell responses to AZD1222 COVID-19 vaccine. Using immunoSEQ multiplex PCR, the repertoire was profiled, and TCRdb retains in-frame clones only, with some absent. The sample carries more than 150,000 clones, around 90% recorded once. The sample here was peripheral blood, taken 28 days after the second AZD1222 dose. These receptors originate from an adult who received the AZD1222 COVID-19 vaccine. CDR3s include the opening cysteine and the closing phenylalanine or tryptophan. The D gene is left open where the match is weak. The size field is filled for only some rows; it gives once, few, many or a size class.

.,TRBV30,TRBJ1-1,few,TGTGCCTGGACCAAATTGGGAACTGAAGCTTTCTTT,CAWTKLGTEAFF
.,TRBV7-2,TRBJ2-3,.,TGTGCCAGCAGCTTAGCCCCCGGGACTTATAGCACAGATACGCAGTATTTT,CASSLAPGTYSTDTQYF
TRBD1,TRBV6-2/TRBV6-3,TRBJ1-2,.,TGTGCCAGCAGTTACTCCGGCGGACAGGCCTCTGGGGGCTACACCTTC,CASSYSGGQASGGYTF
TRBD1,TRBV29-1,TRBJ2-1,.,TGCAGCGTTGAGGGACAGGGAACCTACAATGAGCAGTTCTTC,CSVEGQGTYNEQFF
.,TRBV7-7,TRBJ1-5,.,TGTGCCAGCAGCTTAGGGGGAGGCGGCAATCAGCCCCAGCATTTT,CASSLGGGGNQPQHF
TRBD2,TRBV5-4,TRBJ2-7,.,TGTGCCAGCAGCTCCTCGGGCGGGGGGGTCTCCTACGAGCAGTACTTC,CASSSSGGGVSYEQYF
.,TRBV15,TRBJ1-1,.,TGTGCCACCAGCAACTACAGGATCACTGAAGCTTTCTTT,CATSNYRITEAFF
TRBD1,TRBV29-1,TRBJ2-6,.,TGCAGCGTCGGGACAGGCTCTGGGGCCAACGTCCTGACTTTC,CSVGTGSGANVLTF
.,TRBV23-1,TRBJ2-6,once,TGCGCCAGCAGTCACGGGGAGAGGCCTGGGGCCAACGTCCTGACTTTC,CASSHGERPGANVLTF
TRBD1,TRBV28,TRBJ2-7,once,TGTGCCAGCATCCAAGCCGGGACAGGGGCCTACGAGCAGTACTTC,CASIQAGTGAYEQYF
TRBD1,TRBV3-1/TRBV3-2,TRBJ1-3,.,TGTGCCAGCAGCCAACCGGGACAGAGGGGAAACACCATATATTTT,CASSQPGQRGNTIYF
TRBD1,TRBV30,TRBJ1-2,once,TGTGCCTGGGAAAGACAGGGGGCTGGTGGCTACACCTTC,CAWERQGAGGYTF
TRBD1,TRBV5-8,TRBJ1-6,few,TGTGCCAGCAGCTTGAAGGGGGCAGATTCACCCCTCCACTTT,CASSLKGADSPLHF
.,TRBV2,TRBJ2-5,.,TGTGCCAGCAGGGATAGATGGACTTCAGAGACCCAGTACTTC,CASRDRWTSETQYF
TRBD2,TRBV5-8,TRBJ2-1,.,TGTGCCAGCAGCTTGGATCTTCTAGCGGGAGGTTACAATGAGCAGTTCTTC,CASSLDLLAGGYNEQFF
.,TRBV27,TRBJ2-1,.,TGTGCCAGCACCGTTACAGGGATTAACAATGAGCAGTTCTTC,CASTVTGINNEQFF
TRBD1,TRBV5-1,TRBJ1-1,.,TGCGCCAGCAGCTTGGCGACAGGGGACATGAACACTGAAGCTTTCTTT,CASSLATGDMNTEAFF
TRBD1,TRBV9,TRBJ1-6,once,TGTGCCAGCAGCGTAGGACAGGGAGACTCACCCCTCCACTTT,CASSVGQGDSPLHF
.,TRBV6-5,TRBJ1-5,.,TGTGCCAGCAGTTACGAGTTTAACGGGGGAGCGCCCCAGCATTTT,CASSYEFNGGAPQHF
TRBD1,TRBV30,TRBJ1-6,.,TGTGCCTGGAGCCGATTTGGGACAGGGGACAATTCACCCCTCCACTTT,CAWSRFGTGDNSPLHF
TRBD1,TRBV30,TRBJ1-2,.,TGTGCCTGGACAACTAATCAGGGGGCTAACTATGGCTACACCTTC,CAWTTNQGANYGYTF
.,TRBV6-1,TRBJ2-7,.,TGTGCCAGCAGTGAATGGGTTTACGAGCAGTACTTC,CASSEWVYEQYF
.,TRBV18,TRBJ2-2,.,TGTGCCAGCTCACCGCTTGCGAACACCGGGGAGCTGTTTTTT,CASSPLANTGELFF
.,TRBV3-1/TRBV3-2,TRBJ1-4,.,TGTGCCAGCAGCCTCGGGCCCGCTCCTCCAACTAATGAAAAACTGTTTTTT,CASSLGPAPPTNEKLFF
TRBD1,TRBV19,TRBJ2-7,.,TGTGCCAGTAGTATCTCCGGGACAGTCCCTTCCGAGCAGTACTTC,CASSISGTVPSEQYF
.,TRBV29-1,TRBJ1-1,.,TGCTCGGGACGGGAGACTGAAGCTTTCTTT,CSGRETEAFF
TRBD1,TRBV7-8,TRBJ1-6,.,TGTGCCAGCAGCTTAGGACAGGGGGGCAATTCACCCCTCCACTTT,CASSLGQGGNSPLHF
.,TRBV19,TRBJ1-5,.,TGTGCCAGTAGTTTAGTGAGCAATCAGCCCCAGCATTTT,CASSLVSNQPQHF
.,TRBV7-9,TRBJ2-7,.,TGTGCCAGCAGCCGCAGGACTGGGGATGGCGAGCAGTACTTC,CASSRRTGDGEQYF